This T cell receptor beta chain comes out of a study of T cells in Graves' hyperthyroidism and ophthalmopathy. Turning to the study itself: Staff took peripheral blood when the initial diagnosis was made, before any treatment began.

Turning to this clonotype: A much larger clone differs by one base, so this may be a read error.

There were TCR beta CDR3 regions amplified from RNA transcripts. The TCR CDR3 was amplified in a first-round RT-PCR using the HTBI primer set. TCRdb used MiXCR to reprocess the multiplex PCR reads, holding one entry per CDR3 protein. The table has hundreds of thousands of distinct CDR3 sequences, approximately 25% seen once. Trimming cost V 8 bases and J 11 bases, with 13 bases left between them. Germline values: CDR1 LNHNV, CDR2 YYDKDF (reference sequence). The CDR3 covers 12 residues. This clonotype was obtained from a woman in her 30s with Graves' ophthalmopathy. This chain uses TRBV15 with TRBJ1-6, with a weak D call TRBD1 (5 bases). The source material was blood. In DNA form, the CDR3 reads TGTGCCACCCAGTGGGGCAATCCACCCCTCCACTTT. It translates to CATQWGNPPLHF.